Following are 22 T cell receptor beta chains from one sample sequenced in a study of OX40 agonist ivuxolimab in advanced cancers. Profiling relied on immunoSEQ multiplex PCR, and the TCRdb table lists in-frame clones only, not all of them. The sample consists of about 68,000 clones, about 84% of them appearing once. The specimen comprised CD4+ or CD8+ T cells sorted from blood, sampled in a trial of the OX40 agonist ivuxolimab. These receptors originate from an adult with an advanced solid tumor such as melanoma, head and neck, liver or kidney cancer.

The gene calls are TRBV5-1 and TRBJ1-1; TRBD1 is a possible D gene (5 bases). CDR1 is SGHRS and CDR2 is YFSETQ in the germline V gene. The ends were cut back, 8 bases at V and 0 bases at J, with 17 bases in the middle. This CDR3 has 15 amino acids. The CDR3 sequence is CASKSSGGVNTEAFF. CDR3 nucleotide sequence: TGCGCCAGTAAGAGCTCTGGGGGGGTGAACACTGAAGCTTTCTTT.

J is TRBJ1-2 and V is TRBV4-1; D gene unclear. CDR1 and CDR2 (germline): MGHRA, YSYEKL. V was pared by 1 base and J by 5 bases, with 8 bases between. The length of the CDR3 is 13 residues. The CDR3 DNA reads TGCGCCAGCAGCCAAGTCTCCCTATATGGCTACACCTTC. Translation: CASSQVSLYGYTF.

The chain employs TRBV9 and TRBJ2-1; D ambiguous. V dropped 1 base and J dropped 9 bases, with 11 bases sitting between them. From germline, CDR1 is SGDLS and CDR2 YYNGEE. CDR3 length: 13 residues. CDR3 nucleotide sequence: TGTGCCAGCAGCGTAAAGTTGAACGCTGAGCAGTTCTTC. It encodes CASSVKLNAEQFF.

This clone showed up just a few times. The CDR3 nucleotides are TGTGCCAGCAGTCCCGCGGTGGAGGCCGCTATAGAGCAGTACTTC. Translated: CASSPAVEAAIEQYF. This sequence joins TRBV9 and TRBJ2-7; possible D gene TRBD2, 5 bases. Germline V gives CDR1 SGDLS, CDR2 YYNGEE. V lost 5 bases to trimming and J lost 7 bases, with 22 bases between them. CDR3 length: 15 amino acids.

This chain joins TRBV19 and TRBJ2-2; D is possibly TRBD1 (6 bases). Germline CDR1 and CDR2: LNHDA and SQIVND (reference sequence). V lost 9 bases to trimming and J lost 3 bases, with 14 bases between them. The CDR3 loop spans 14 amino acids. The CDR3 DNA reads as TGTGCCAGCCGGATTTCAGGGGACACCGGGGAGCTGTTTTTT. This encodes CASRISGDTGELFF.

V usage is TRBV6-1 and J usage is TRBJ2-7; no definite D call. This CDR3 region has 16 residues. Trimming removed 2 bases from V and 1 base from J, with 15 bases in between. Germline V CDR1 and CDR2: MNHNS, SASEGT. CDR3 loop: CASSEIEFYTSYEQYF. CDR3 DNA sequence: TGTGCCAGCAGTGAAATAGAGTTTTATACATCCTACGAGCAGTACTTC.

This chain links TRBV7-8 with TRBJ1-2; TRBD1 matches at 8 bases. Germline V gene sequence: CDR1 SGHVS, CDR2 FQNEAQ. The CDR3 is 15 amino acids. The V gene end was trimmed by 5 bases and the J gene end by 4 bases; junction bases not matched to a gene: 9. The CDR3 nucleotides read TGTGCCAGCAGCGCCCGACAGGGGCAGGGCTATGGCTACACCTTC. It encodes CASSARQGQGYGYTF.

This rearrangement joins TRBV11-2 to TRBJ2-7, with 8 positions matching TRBD1. The CDR3 is made up of 14 amino acids. Germline values: CDR1 SGHAT, CDR2 FQNNGV. Trimming at V came to 5 bases and at J to 5 bases, leaving 8 bases not matched to a gene. The CDR3 is CASSPRQGINEQYF. DNA of the CDR3: TGTGCCAGCAGCCCGCGACAGGGGATTAACGAGCAGTACTTC.

The V gene is TRBV6-1, the J gene TRBJ2-3; D uncertain. V gave up 5 bases and J gave up 2 bases, with 11 bases separating them. Looked up from germline, CDR1 is MNHNS and CDR2 is SASEGT. The CDR3 runs to 14 residues. The CDR3 DNA reads as TGTGCCAGCAGTTTAACCTCACCCACAGATACGCAGTATTTT. This codes for CASSLTSPTDTQYF.

The rearrangement uses TRBV18 and TRBJ2-7; TRBD2 might be the D (6 bases). Germline lookup yields CDR1 KGHSH and CDR2 LQKENI. The CDR3 runs 15 residues. Trimming left V 0 bases short and J 2 bases short, with 11 bases between. The CDR3 loop reads CASSPPGRGTYEQYF. CDR3 sequence (DNA): TGTGCCAGCTCACCACCGGGACGGGGGACCTACGAGCAGTACTTC.

The chain uses TRBV5-8 and TRBJ2-7; D unresolved. Germline values: CDR1 SGHTS, CDR2 YDEGEE. The CDR3 consists of 11 residues. V gave up 2 bases and J gave up 2 bases, with 2 bases separating them. CDR3 bases: TGTGCCAGCAGCTTTCCCTACGAGCAGTACTTC. Protein: CASSFPYEQYF.

The chain is built from TRBV6-5 and TRBJ1-2; D perhaps matches TRBD1 (6 bases). The CDR3 totals 15 residues. V lost 2 bases and J 2 bases, leaving 12 bases between the germline ends. Germline V CDR1 and CDR2: MNHEY, SVGAGI. In DNA, the CDR3 is TGTGCCAGCAGTTACGCAGGGGCGTCAAACTATGGCTACACCTTC. Amino acids: CASSYAGASNYGYTF.

The V and J genes are TRBV7-9 and TRBJ2-5, with 11 bases aligning to TRBD1. The CDR3 is made up of 15 amino acids. CDR1 and CDR2 (germline): SEHNR, FQNEAQ (reference sequence). V shed 5 bases, J shed 5 bases, and the junction held 7 bases outside the gene matches. CDR3 sequence reads: CASSRTGTGGETQYF. CDR3 coding DNA: TGTGCCAGCAGCCGAACCGGGACAGGGGGTGAGACCCAGTACTTC. Looking up the rest from reference TRBV7-9 and TRBJ2-5 gives the full variable domain: DTGVSQNPRHKITKRGQNVTFRCDPISEHNRLYWYRQTLGQGPEFLTYFQNEAQLEKSRLLSDRFSAERPKGSFSTLEIQRTEQGDSAMYLCASSRTGTGGETQYFGPGTRLLVL.

The chain combines TRBV19 with TRBJ1-6; D is unresolved. The CDR3 sequence is 16 residues long. V was trimmed by 6 bases and J by 3 bases, leaving 15 bases between them. In germline, CDR1 is LNHDA, CDR2 SQIVND (reference sequence). CDR3 loop: CASSLPRGIYNSPLHF. CDR3 nucleotides: TGTGCCAGTAGCCTTCCACGGGGTATCTATAATTCACCCCTCCACTTT.

The V call is TRBV5-1, the J call TRBJ2-3; no firm D call. The CDR3 is 14 residues long. Trimming pared 0 bases from V and 6 bases from J, leaving 11 bases between. Germline V lookup: CDR1 SGHRS, CDR2 YFSETQ. In nucleotides, the CDR3 is TGCGCCAGCAGCTTGGGGCAGGAGTCGGATACGCAGTATTTT. This encodes CASSLGQESDTQYF. Full variable domain (missing parts from reference TRBV5-1 and TRBJ2-3): KAGVTQTPRYLIKTRGQQVTLSCSPISGHRSVSWYQQTPGQGLQFLFEYFSETQRNKGNFPGRFSGRQFSNSRSEMNVSTLELGDSALYLCASSLGQESDTQYFGPGTRLTVL.

This sequence joins TRBV5-1 and TRBJ2-1; D is unclear. The CDR3 length is 15 residues. Trimming cost V 2 bases and J 9 bases, with 18 bases left between them. Germline V gene data show CDR1 as SGHRS and CDR2 as YFSETQ. This CDR3 reads CASSFAVSPHGEQFF. CDR3 sequence (DNA): TGCGCCAGCAGCTTTGCGGTATCCCCCCACGGTGAGCAGTTCTTC.

This chain links TRBV9 with TRBJ2-1; perhaps TRBD2 as D (7 bases). Trimming removed 4 bases at V and 0 bases at J, with 14 bases between. This CDR3 has 16 amino acids. Germline CDR1 reads SGDLS; CDR2 reads YYNGEE. CDR3 in DNA: TGTGCCAGCAGCAAAGGGGGGGCCAGCTCCTACAATGAGCAGTTCTTC. The encoded protein is CASSKGGASSYNEQFF.

This chain links TRBV5-1 with TRBJ1-2; the match to TRBD1 covers 7 bases. This CDR3 contains 13 residues. The V gene's germline CDR1 is SGHRS and CDR2 YFSETQ. V trimming: 4 bases; J trimming: 6 bases; junction bases outside the gene matches: 6. CDR3 DNA sequence: TGCGCCAGCAGCCAACAGGGGCTAGATGGCTACACCTTC. Translated, it gives CASSQQGLDGYTF. Variable domain in full (rest from reference TRBV5-1 and TRBJ1-2): KAGVTQTPRYLIKTRGQQVTLSCSPISGHRSVSWYQQTPGQGLQFLFEYFSETQRNKGNFPGRFSGRQFSNSRSEMNVSTLELGDSALYLCASSQQGLDGYTFGSGTRLTVV.

The chain carries TRBV14 and TRBJ1-1; D is perhaps TRBD1 (6 bases). Germline V gene lookup returns CDR1 SGHDN and CDR2 FVKESK. The CDR3 length is 16 residues. V shed 4 bases and J shed 3 bases, with 18 bases lying between them. This CDR3 is CASSRRPGEGDTEAFF. The CDR3 DNA reads TGTGCCAGCAGCCGCCGCCCCGGAGAGGGGGACACTGAAGCTTTCTTT. Full variable domain (remainder filled in from reference TRBV14 and TRBJ1-1): EAGVTQFPSHSVIEKGQTVTLRCDPISGHDNLYWYRRVMGKEIKFLLHFVKESKQDESGMPNNRFLAERTGGTYSTLKVQPAELEDSGVYFCASSRRPGEGDTEAFFGQGTRLTVV.

This clone has only a few counts. The chain combines TRBV9 with TRBJ2-1; TRBD2 agrees at 7 bases. The CDR3 runs 15 residues. Germline V lookup: CDR1 SGDLS, CDR2 YYNGEE. Unmatched junction bases numbered 8, after V lost 4 bases and J lost 4 bases. CDR3 residues: CASSPREADYNEQFF. The CDR3, as DNA: TGTGCCAGCAGCCCCCGGGAGGCAGATTACAATGAGCAGTTCTTC.

The chain couples TRBV4-2 to TRBJ2-1, with D possibly matching TRBD1 (5 bases). From germline, CDR1 is LGHNA and CDR2 YNFKEQ. This CDR3 spans 16 amino acids. V was cut by 0 bases and J by 5 bases, with 14 bases left in between. For the CDR3, the DNA is TGTGCCAGCAGCCAAGATGGGCAGGGTGTAAACAATGAGCAGTTCTTC. Protein: CASSQDGQGVNNEQFF.

The chain joins TRBV6-5 to TRBJ1-1; D unresolved. V was shortened by 0 bases and J by 2 bases, with 10 bases between the two germline ends. Germline CDR1 MNHEY, CDR2 SVGAGI. The CDR3 consists of 15 residues. CDR3 sequence reads: CASSYSESANTEAFF. The CDR3 DNA reads as TGTGCCAGCAGTTACTCGGAGTCAGCCAACACTGAAGCTTTCTTT.